Below, 20 T cell receptor beta chains from the same sample are listed, as sequenced in a study of T cells in Graves' hyperthyroidism and ophthalmopathy. RNA transcripts served as the template for amplifying TCR beta CDR3 regions. First-round RT-PCR of the TCR CDR3 relied on the HTBI primer set. Using its own MiXCR run on the multiplex PCR reads, TCRdb lists one record per CDR3 protein. The sample has roughly 100,000 distinct CDR3 sequences, over 50% seen once. Source material: blood. The receptors shown here come from a woman aged 35 to 49 with Graves' hyperthyroidism.

The chain recombines TRBV25-1 with TRBJ2-7; D is undetermined. The germline gives CDR1 MGHDK, CDR2 SYGVNS. V gave up 6 bases and J gave up 2 bases, with 5 bases separating them. The CDR3 runs to 11 residues. This CDR3 reads CASRTPYEQYF. CDR3 sequence (DNA): TGTGCCAGCAGGACTCCCTACGAGCAGTACTTC.

This clonotype showed up many times. V and J are TRBV12-3 or TRBV12-4 and TRBJ1-5; D remains ambiguous. This CDR3 spans 13 amino acids. V was pared by 10 bases and J by 1 base, with 11 bases between. CDR3 protein: CATAAGSNQPQHF. CDR3 DNA: TGTGCCACCGCGGCGGGGAGCAATCAGCCCCAGCATTTT.

The J gene is TRBJ2-5, the V gene TRBV20-1; D is perhaps TRBD2 (7 bases). Trimming took off 3 bases at V and 4 bases at J, with 21 bases between the two ends. The CDR3 extends over 16 amino acids. CDR1 is DFQATT, CDR2 SNEGSKA, per germline (reference sequence). CDR3 protein: CSARRGGGDHRETQYF. CDR3 nucleotide sequence: TGCAGTGCTAGGAGGGGGGGCGGGGACCACCGAGAGACCCAGTACTTC.

This clonotype was found many times. The rearrangement uses TRBV20-1 and TRBJ1-6; a possible D gene is TRBD1 (6 bases). This CDR3 contains 16 residues. Per the germline V gene, CDR1 is DFQATT and CDR2 is SNEGSKA (reference sequence). Trimming cost V 1 base and J 7 bases, with 17 bases left between them. CDR3 residues: CSARVRGGLSNSPLHF. The CDR3 DNA reads TGCAGTGCTAGAGTCCGTGGGGGGCTGAGCAATTCACCCCTCCACTTT.

Regarding this clonotype: Mismatch with germline at one junction end may stem from a read error. This rearrangement joins TRBV25-1 to TRBJ1-1; weak D call: TRBD1 (5 bases). Germline lookup yields CDR1 MGHDK and CDR2 SYGVNS. The CDR3 has 12 residues. The CDR3 is CASRGAGTEAFF. In nucleotides, the CDR3 is TGTGCCAGCCGAGGGGCTGGCACTGAAGCTTTCTTC. Full variable domain (rest looked up from reference TRBV25-1 and TRBJ1-1): EADIYQTPRYLVIGTGKKITLECSQTMGHDKMYWYQQDPGMELHLIHYSYGVNSTEKGDLSSESTVSRIRTEHFPLTLESARPSHTSQYLCASRGAGTEAFFGQGTRLTVV.

This clonotype appeared many times. J is TRBJ2-7 and V is TRBV7-2, with 16 nucleotides matching TRBD2. J gave up 3 bases and V 5 bases, and 10 bases lay outside the gene matches. In germline, CDR1 is SGHTA, CDR2 FQGNSA. The CDR3 loop spans 18 amino acids. CDR3 DNA: TGTGCCAGCAGCGGATCCGGGACTAGCGGGAGGGTGGGCTACGAGCAGTACTTC. Amino acid sequence: CASSGSGTSGRVGYEQYF.

V and J are TRBV20-1 and TRBJ2-2; 7 bases fit TRBD1. CDR3 size: 18 residues. Germline V lookup: CDR1 DFQATT, CDR2 SNEGSKA (reference sequence). V shed 1 base and J 0 bases; nucleotides not matched to a gene: 11. The CDR3 nucleotides are TGCAGTGCTAGAGGCGGTGGCAGGGGGACCTCGAACACCGGGGAGCTGTTTTTT. Protein product: CSARGGGRGTSNTGELFF.

Concerning this clonotype itself: Because it lacks the conserved phenylalanine or tryptophan at the end, this CDR3 is likely a read error. No DNA is shown, since the ends of the CDR3 on it are uncertain; the CDR3 is the one TCRdb lists. The chain carries TRBV7-2 and TRBJ2-2; the listed D gene, TRBD1, was not tested against the DNA. Germline V gives CDR1 SGHTA, CDR2 FQGNSA. The CDR3 comprises 14 residues, both ends counted. The CDR3 sequence: CASSLEVGWGQGAT.

The chain is built from TRBV7-2 and TRBJ2-7, with TRBD1 matching 7 bases. Germline V gene lookup returns CDR1 SGHTA and CDR2 FQGNSA. V lost 3 bases to trimming and J lost 2 bases; unmatched junction nucleotides: 7. CDR3 length: 15 amino acids. The DNA of the CDR3 is TGTGCCAGCAGCTTGCTGACAGGGAGAACCTACGAGCAGTACTTC. It encodes CASSLLTGRTYEQYF.

On this clonotype itself: One end of the junction is discordant with germline, which a read error may explain. V gene TRBV5-1 combines with J gene TRBJ1-5; D unclear. CDR1 and CDR2 (germline): SGHRS, YFSETQ. The CDR3 loop spans 16 amino acids. The CDR3 protein is CASSLASGSGNQPQHF. CDR3 DNA: TGTGCCAGCAGCTTAGCGAGCGGGAGTGGGAATCAGCCCCAGCATTTT. Full variable domain (missing parts from reference TRBV5-1 and TRBJ1-5): KAGVTQTPRYLIKTRGQQVTLSCSPISGHRSVSWYQQTPGQGLQFLFEYFSETQRNKGNFPGRFSGRQFSNSRSEMNVSTLELGDSALYLCASSLASGSGNQPQHFGDGTRLSIL.

The chain is built from TRBV20-1 and TRBJ2-7, with 9 bases fitting TRBD2. The CDR3 length is 12 residues. Unmatched junction bases numbered 0, after V lost 0 bases and J lost 6 bases. Germline CDR1 DFQATT, CDR2 SNEGSKA (reference sequence). For the CDR3, the DNA is TGCAGTGCTAGAGATAGCGGGAGCGAGCAGTACTTC. Encoded protein: CSARDSGSEQYF.

The table lists this clonotype with a few counts. The CDR3 DNA follows: TGCAGCTCACCGCAAGATCAAGAGACCCAGTACTTC. Encoded protein: CSSPQDQETQYF. The V and J genes are TRBV29-1 and TRBJ2-5, with D uncertain. The CDR3 spans 12 residues. The V end was cut by 8 bases, the J end by 2 bases, with 12 bases between. Germline V gene lookup returns CDR1 SQVTM and CDR2 ANQGSEA.

The chain is built from TRBV5-1 and TRBJ2-5; 9 bases fit TRBD2. The CDR3 length is 18 residues. From germline, CDR1 is SGHRS and CDR2 YFSETQ. V shed 0 bases and J 1 base; nucleotides not matched to a gene: 10. The CDR3 here is CASSLGSYSGRGQETQYF. The CDR3 DNA reads TGCGCCAGCAGCTTGGGATCCTATAGCGGGAGAGGCCAAGAGACCCAGTACTTC.

Points on this clonotype: It is unclear where the CDR3 begins or ends on the DNA, so no DNA is shown, and the CDR3 is as TCRdb lists it. V usage is TRBV7-2 and J usage is TRBJ1-2. CDR1 is SGHTA, CDR2 FQGNSA, per germline. From its first to its last residue, the CDR3 has 17 amino acids. The CDR3 here is CASSFICSASRSYGYTF.

This sequence joins TRBV7-2 and TRBJ2-5; 14 nucleotides agree with TRBD2. V shed 2 bases, J shed 2 bases, and the junction held 10 bases outside the gene matches. The germline CDR1 and CDR2 sequences are SGHTA and FQGNSA. This CDR3 is built from 19 residues. CDR3 amino acids: CASSLLGTSGRGWQETQYF. CDR3 DNA sequence: TGTGCCAGCAGCTTACTTGGGACTAGCGGGAGAGGTTGGCAAGAGACCCAGTACTTC.

This clonotype has at least ten counts. The J gene is TRBJ2-7, the V gene TRBV9; D is ambiguous. CDR1 and CDR2 (germline): SGDLS, YYNGEE. The V gene lost 3 bases and the J gene lost 1 base, with 14 bases spanning the gap. The CDR3 consists of 15 residues. The CDR3 nucleotides are TGTGCCAGCAGCGAGGGTGACTCGCTATCCTACGAGCAGTACTTC. It specifies CASSEGDSLSYEQYF.

This clonotype has a count of ten or more. The CDR3 DNA is TGCAGCGGGGGACAGGGGGACACCGGGGAGCTGTTTTTT. This codes for CSGGQGDTGELFF. The chain carries TRBV29-1 and TRBJ2-2; 11 bases map to TRBD1. The CDR3 totals 13 residues. Looked up from germline, CDR1 is SQVTM and CDR2 is ANQGSEA. The V gene end was trimmed by 7 bases and the J gene end by 3 bases; junction bases not matched to a gene: 1.

Many counts were recorded for this clonotype. The chain recombines TRBV7-2 with TRBJ2-7, with 15 positions matching TRBD2. Germline-derived CDR1 and CDR2 are SGHTA and FQGNSA. The CDR3 totals 17 residues. V trimming: 5 bases; J trimming: 6 bases; junction bases outside the gene matches: 11. The CDR3 sequence: CASSDGLAGGSFGEQYF. CDR3 DNA: TGTGCCAGCAGCGATGGACTAGCGGGAGGGTCGTTCGGCGAGCAGTACTTC.

This clonotype occurred a few times. V and J are TRBV7-1 and TRBJ2-5, with unresolved D. TRBV7-1 is marked as an open reading frame, function uncertain. The CDR3 consists of 15 residues. The V end was cut by 2 bases, the J end by 5 bases, with 15 bases between. DNA of the CDR3: TGTGCCAGCAGCTCACCACGTGCGGCGAGGGAGACCCAGTACTTC. Residues: CASSSPRAARETQYF.

This clonotype was detected a few times. This sequence joins TRBV15 and TRBJ1-4; 10 bases are shared with TRBD1. Losses at the gene ends were 1 base for V and 12 bases for J; bases not matched to a gene: 2. The CDR3 length is 13 residues. The germline CDR1 and CDR2 sequences are LNHNV and YYDKDF (reference sequence). The CDR3 DNA reads as TGTGCCACCAGCAGAGTGGGGACAGGGGAACTGTTTTTT. Translating it yields CATSRVGTGELFF.